The 10 T cell receptor beta chains reported below all come from one sample, sequenced in a study of blood T cell repertoires in COVID-19. Profiled with immunoSEQ multiplex PCR; TCRdb holds only in-frame clones, not every one. This table has about 180,000 clones, 88% appearing once. Sequenced material: peripheral blood. The origin of the receptors is a woman younger than 45 with acute or convalescent COVID-19.

V gene TRBV2 combines with J gene TRBJ1-4; D ambiguous. CDR3 size: 15 residues. Trimming shortened V by 3 bases and J by 8 bases, and 16 bases separated the two germline ends. Germline V CDR1 and CDR2: SNHLY, FYNNEI. This CDR3 reads CASSERPAAGEKLFF. The CDR3, as DNA: TGTGCCAGCAGTGAGAGGCCAGCCGCCGGGGAAAAACTGTTTTTT.

The chain employs TRBV6-5 and TRBJ1-2; D call uncertain. V lost 6 bases and J lost 1, with 12 bases in between. Germline values: CDR1 MNHEY, CDR2 SVGAGI. The CDR3 consists of 14 residues. The CDR3 spells CASRPNRLNYGYTF. DNA for the CDR3: TGTGCCAGCAGGCCAAATCGACTTAACTATGGCTACACCTTC.

This chain joins TRBV12-5 and TRBJ2-2; maybe TRBD1 (5 bases). V was shortened by 0 bases and J by 5 bases, with 13 bases between the two germline ends. CDR3 length equals 16 residues. CDR1 LGHNT and CDR2 FRNRAP come from the germline V gene. Written as DNA, the CDR3 is TGTGCTAGTGGTTTGGTACTGGGGCCGGAGACCGGGGAGCTGTTTTTT. Amino acids: CASGLVLGPETGELFF.

The J gene is TRBJ2-6, the V gene TRBV5-1, with unresolved D. The CDR3 is 16 residues long. The germline V and J ends were trimmed by 0 bases and 0 bases, with 7 bases remaining between them. Germline assignment: CDR1 SGHRS and CDR2 YFSETQ. The CDR3 region is CASSLAAFSGANVLTF. The CDR3 nucleotides read TGCGCCAGCAGCTTGGCAGCGTTCTCTGGGGCCAACGTCCTGACTTTC.

This chain joins TRBV10-2 and TRBJ1-2, with 9 bases matching TRBD1. Germline assignment: CDR1 WSHSY and CDR2 SAAADI. V was pared by 4 bases and J by 4 bases, with 16 bases of the junction left unmatched. This CDR3 is built from 18 residues. The DNA of the CDR3 is TGCGCCAGCAGTGGAACCGGGACAGGGTATCGCCGTCCCTATGGCTACACCTTC. Translated: CASSGTGTGYRRPYGYTF.

The J gene is TRBJ1-2, the V gene TRBV7-2, with D perhaps matching TRBD1 (6 bases). This CDR3 is built from 14 residues. Germline loops: CDR1 SGHTA, CDR2 FQGNSA. V was pared by 5 bases and J by 6 bases, with 16 bases between. CDR3 region: CASSPWGGADGYTF. CDR3 bases: TGTGCCAGCAGCCCATGGGGGGGGGCGGATGGCTACACCTTC.

This chain joins TRBV11-3 and TRBJ1-2; D not certain. The CDR3 is 13 amino acids. CDR1 and CDR2 from the germline V gene are SGHNT and YENEEA. V lost 2 bases and J lost 13, with 17 bases in between. Here the CDR3 DNA reads TGTGCCAGCAGCTTACTCCGGGAACCTGCTGGCACCTTC. Translating it yields CASSLLREPAGTF.

The chain uses TRBV5-1 and TRBJ2-3, with D maybe TRBD2 (5 bases). V shed 4 bases and J shed 6 bases, with 9 bases lying between them. Looked up from germline, CDR1 is SGHRS and CDR2 is YFSETQ. There are 12 residues in the CDR3. For the CDR3, the DNA is TGCGCCAGCAGCCAGCGGAGTGATACGCAGTATTTT. The encoded protein is CASSQRSDTQYF.

CDR3 nucleotide sequence: TGTGCCAGCAGCCTACCTCGGGCGGGATTAGGCAATGAGCAGTTCTTC. It specifies CASSLPRAGLGNEQFF. The gene calls are TRBV11-3 and TRBJ2-1; a possible D gene is TRBD2 (6 bases). The germline V gene encodes CDR1 SGHNT and CDR2 YENEEA. CDR3 length: 16 residues. V was pared by 5 bases and J by 6 bases, with 20 bases between.

Turning to this clone: The identical CDR3 is also encoded by other nucleotide sequences in the sample. The genes are TRBV28 and TRBJ1-3; no definite D call. The CDR3 consists of 12 residues. Trimming shortened V by 6 bases and J by 1 base, and 4 bases separated the two germline ends. CDR1 and CDR2 from the germline V gene are MDHEN and SYDVKM. The CDR3 is CASRSSGNTIYF. The CDR3 DNA reads as TGTGCCAGCAGGAGTTCTGGAAACACCATATATTTT. The full variable domain, completed using reference TRBV28 and TRBJ1-3, is DVKVTQSSRYLVKRTGEKVFLECVQDMDHENMFWYRQDPGLGLRLIYFSYDVKMKEKGDIPEGYSVSREKKERFSLILESASTNQTSMYLCASRSSGNTIYFGEGSWLTVV.